This TCR beta chain emerged from a study of vaccination and CD4 T cells after COVID-19. Treatment noted: roughly ten-day PBMC culture with coronavirus spike peptide pools or control peptides (ViraFEST assay). This clonotype was picked up a small number of times. Its antigen is unknown. V was cut by 0 bases and J by 7 bases, with 14 bases left in between. Germline V gene data show CDR1 as SGHNT and CDR2 as YYREEE (reference sequence). The CDR3 spans 14 residues. Cultured CD4+ T cell DNA underwent sequencing with the Oncomine TCR Beta short-read assay. TCRdb ran MiXCR on the PCR reads and lists one entry per CDR3 protein. The profile shows 6,000 or so distinct CDR3 sequences, around 19% of them singletons.

J is TRBJ2-7 and V is TRBV5-4; tentatively, D is TRBD1 or TRBD2 (6 bases each). The sequence came from a human donor who had recovered from COVID-19. Sequences were obtained from CD4+ T cells from blood, cultured in vitro. Here the CDR3 reads CASSLEALGGEQYF. CDR3 nucleotide sequence: TGTGCCAGCAGCTTGGAGGCCCTAGGGGGGGAGCAGTACTTC.